One sample yielded the 31 T cell receptor beta chains listed below, sequenced in a study of blood T cell repertoires in COVID-19. Only in-frame clones appear in the TCRdb table, and some are missing; sequencing was by immunoSEQ multiplex PCR. Of some 260,000 clones listed, around 84% are singletons. The source material was PBMCs or T cells enriched from blood (not recorded which). The receptors were sampled from a middle-aged man who had recovered from COVID-19.

This chain connects TRBV28 to TRBJ2-2, with TRBD2 matching over 9 bases. Germline V gene lookup returns CDR1 MDHEN and CDR2 SYDVKM. Germline trimming cut 3 bases from V and 3 bases from J; bases unmatched to any gene: 11. CDR3 length: 18 amino acids. CDR3 region: CASSFLASGNVYTGELFF. In nucleotides, the CDR3 is TGTGCCAGCAGTTTCCTGGCTAGCGGGAATGTCTACACCGGGGAGCTGTTTTTT.

V and J are TRBV11-3 and TRBJ2-1; perhaps TRBD2 as D (5 bases). V was shortened by 0 bases and J by 9 bases, with 12 bases between the two germline ends. This CDR3 region has 14 residues. The V gene's germline CDR1 is SGHNT and CDR2 YENEEA. CDR3 nucleotide sequence: TGTGCCAGCAGCTTAGATACGGCCCGGGGTGAGCAGTTCTTC. This gives the protein CASSLDTARGEQFF.

The rearrangement uses TRBV28 and TRBJ1-2; no firm D call. Trimming cost V 7 bases and J 1 base, with 13 bases left between them. The CDR3 runs to 14 residues. From germline, CDR1 is MDHEN and CDR2 SYDVKM. CDR3 sequence: CASTLDYLNYGYTF. Written as DNA, the CDR3 is TGTGCCAGCACCCTGGACTACCTTAACTATGGCTACACCTTC.

In its sample, this clone was seen a few times. The gene calls are TRBV7-2 and TRBJ2-7; TRBD2 aligns across 11 bases. V trimming: 6 bases; J trimming: 5 bases; junction bases outside the gene matches: 9. The CDR3 is 15 residues long. CDR1 is SGHTA and CDR2 is FQGNSA in the germline V gene. The CDR3 DNA is TGTGCCAGCAGAATAAATAGCGGGAGGGCCGACGAGCAGTACTTC. Its translation is CASRINSGRADEQYF.

This chain joins TRBV5-1 and TRBJ2-1; 8 bases are a match to TRBD2. CDR3 length equals 16 residues. V lost 0 bases and J lost 8; bases outside the gene matches: 10. The germline gives CDR1 SGHRS, CDR2 YFSETQ. The CDR3 region is CASSLGATSEGDEQFF. The CDR3 DNA reads TGCGCCAGCAGCTTGGGTGCGACTAGCGAAGGCGATGAGCAGTTCTTC.

The chain is built from TRBV28 and TRBJ1-6; possible D gene TRBD1, 6 bases. The V gene's germline CDR1 is MDHEN and CDR2 SYDVKM. The V gene lost 6 bases and the J gene lost 9 bases, with 15 bases spanning the gap. The CDR3 consists of 14 residues. CDR3 protein: CASSPLQGGSPLHF. The CDR3 DNA follows: TGTGCCAGCAGCCCCCTACAGGGCGGTTCACCCCTCCACTTT.

The chain employs TRBV4-3 and TRBJ1-2; TRBD1 matches 7 bases. Germline loops: CDR1 LGHNA, CDR2 YSLEER. This CDR3 has 15 amino acids. Trimming at V came to 0 bases and at J to 7 bases, leaving 8 bases not matched to a gene. The CDR3 spells CASSQDPDRAGGYTF. The CDR3 coding sequence is TGCGCCAGCAGCCAAGACCCCGACAGGGCCGGTGGCTACACCTTC.

This rearrangement joins TRBV7-9 to TRBJ2-7; maybe TRBD1 (6 bases). Trimming removed 3 bases at V and 2 bases at J, with 14 bases between. This CDR3 is 15 amino acids long. Germline V gives CDR1 SEHNR, CDR2 FQNEAQ (reference sequence). In nucleotides, the CDR3 is TGTGCCAGCAGCTTGGATCCAGGGGACCCCTACGAGCAGTACTTC. Protein: CASSLDPGDPYEQYF.

V gene TRBV12-2 combines with J gene TRBJ1-6; the tabulated D call, TRBD1, remains unverified against the DNA. TRBV12-2 is shown as a pseudogene. The CDR3 has 18 residues. The CDR3: CASRLTGTGGRCGSPLHF. The CDR3 DNA follows: TGTGCAAGTCGCCTAACCGGGACAGGGGGTCGGTGTGGATCACCCCTCCACTTT.

This clone was detected only a few times. J is TRBJ2-7 and V is TRBV5-1, with a tentative D call TRBD1 (5 bases). Germline V gene sequence: CDR1 SGHRS, CDR2 YFSETQ. Trimming shortened V by 1 base and J by 2 bases, and 10 bases separated the two germline ends. The CDR3 loop spans 14 amino acids. CDR3 nucleotide sequence: TGCGCCAGCAGCTTGACAGGAAGCCCCTACGAGCAGTACTTC. Protein: CASSLTGSPYEQYF.

A word on this clone: This may be a read error: a much more frequent sequence differs by one nucleotide. Additional DNA sequences in this sample encode the identical CDR3. The chain recombines TRBV2 with TRBJ2-7, with D perhaps TRBD1 (7 bases). The CDR3 runs 12 residues. The germline V and J ends were trimmed by 7 bases and 3 bases, with 10 bases remaining between them. Germline lookup yields CDR1 SNHLY and CDR2 FYNNEI. CDR3 in amino acids: CASTQGGYEQYF. Written as DNA, the CDR3 is TGTGCCAGCACCCAGGGGGGCTACGAGCAGTACTTC.

This clone was counted only a few times. The V and J genes are TRBV7-8 and TRBJ1-2; D gene ambiguous. The CDR3 consists of 13 residues. Germline-derived CDR1 and CDR2 are SGHVS and FQNEAQ. The V end lost 2 bases, the J end lost 6 bases, and 10 bases lay between the germline ends. The CDR3 loop is CASSLTPRDGYTF. The CDR3 bases are TGTGCCAGCAGCTTAACACCGAGGGATGGCTACACCTTC.

This sequence joins TRBV20-1 and TRBJ2-3, with D unclear. Trimming removed 6 bases from V and 2 bases from J, with 15 bases in between. CDR3 length: 14 residues. Germline CDR1 DFQATT, CDR2 SNEGSKA (reference sequence). Here the CDR3 DNA reads TGCAGTGCAAGTACCGGGTTGGACACAGATACGCAGTATTTT. It encodes CSASTGLDTDTQYF.

The gene calls are TRBV5-1 and TRBJ2-3; 12 positions agree with TRBD1. In germline, CDR1 is SGHRS, CDR2 YFSETQ. The CDR3 is made up of 16 amino acids. After removal of 7 bases from V and 2 bases from J, the junction contained 8 bases not matched to a gene. As DNA, the CDR3 is TGCGCCAGCTCCTGGGGACAGGGGGCCTTCACAGATACGCAGTATTTT. It is translated as CASSWGQGAFTDTQYF.

V usage is TRBV9 and J usage is TRBJ2-7; tentative D call: TRBD2 (6 bases). CDR3 size: 17 residues. CDR1 SGDLS and CDR2 YYNGEE come from the germline V gene. Trimming removed 0 bases at V and 2 bases at J, with 18 bases between. The CDR3 protein is CASSVGPPGLGAYEQYF. DNA of the CDR3: TGTGCCAGCAGCGTAGGACCTCCGGGACTGGGGGCCTACGAGCAGTACTTC.

V is TRBV2 and J is TRBJ2-5, with D maybe TRBD2 (5 bases). V shed 1 base and J shed 7 bases, with 13 bases lying between them. This CDR3 contains 14 residues. Germline V gives CDR1 SNHLY, CDR2 FYNNEI. The CDR3, as DNA: TGTGCCAGCAGTGAAGACCTAGCTCTCAGGACCCAGTACTTC. It encodes CASSEDLALRTQYF. Variable domain in full (rest from reference TRBV2 and TRBJ2-5): EPEVTQTPSHQVTQMGQEVILRCVPISNHLYFYWYRQILGQKVEFLVSFYNNEISEKSEIFDDQFSVERPDGSNFTLKIRSTKLEDSAMYFCASSEDLALRTQYFGPGTRLLVL.

This clone appeared many times. The chain couples TRBV25-1 to TRBJ1-6, with a weak D call TRBD1 (5 bases). Trimming shortened V by 4 bases and J by 10 bases, and 11 bases separated the two germline ends. The germline V gene has CDR1 MGHDK and CDR2 SYGVNS. There are 13 residues in the CDR3. As DNA, the CDR3 is TGTGCCAGCAGTGGGCCAGGGTGGTCACCCCTCCACTTT. As protein: CASSGPGWSPLHF.

This chain uses TRBV5-5 with TRBJ2-2, with D maybe TRBD1 (5 bases). V was shortened by 3 bases and J by 8 bases, with 20 bases between the two germline ends. Germline CDR1 reads SGHKS; CDR2 reads YYEKEE (reference sequence). The CDR3 is 16 amino acids. Here the CDR3 reads CASSWARVTSTGELFF. For the CDR3, the DNA is TGTGCCAGCAGCTGGGCCAGGGTAACCTCCACAGGGGAGCTGTTTTTT. The full variable domain, in which reference TRBV5-5 and TRBJ2-2 provide the parts outside the CDR3, is DAGVTQSPTHLIKTRGQQVTLRCSPISGHKSVSWYQQVLGQGPQFIFQYYEKEERGRGNFPDRFSARQFPNYSSELNVNALLLGDSALYLCASSWARVTSTGELFFGEGSRLTVL.

This clone was counted between two and nine times. This chain links TRBV28 with TRBJ1-1, with 8 bases fitting TRBD1. V trimming: 3 bases; J trimming: 2 bases; junction bases outside the gene matches: 2. Germline loops: CDR1 MDHEN, CDR2 SYDVKM. The CDR3 is 14 residues long. CDR3 amino acids: CASSLTGANTEAFF. The CDR3 bases are TGTGCCAGCAGTTTGACAGGGGCCAACACTGAAGCTTTCTTT.

The chain joins TRBV28 to TRBJ1-1; D not certain. The CDR3 is made up of 12 amino acids. The germline V and J ends were trimmed by 8 bases and 5 bases, with 12 bases remaining between them. Germline V gives CDR1 MDHEN, CDR2 SYDVKM. CDR3 loop: CASLLVGTEAFF. The CDR3 DNA follows: TGTGCCAGCCTTCTGGTCGGGACTGAAGCTTTCTTT.

V usage is TRBV10-3 and J usage is TRBJ2-7, with D uncertain. CDR3 length: 13 residues. Germline V gene data show CDR1 as ENHRY and CDR2 as SYGVKD. The V end lost 5 bases, the J end lost 2 bases, and 10 bases lay between the germline ends. CDR3 protein: CAISPQKTYEQYF. In DNA, the CDR3 is TGTGCCATCAGTCCACAGAAAACCTACGAGCAGTACTTC.

The J gene is TRBJ2-1, the V gene TRBV6-1; 7 bases agree with TRBD1. Trimming removed 0 bases from V and 5 bases from J; junction bases left unmatched: 13. The CDR3 length is 18 residues. Germline V gene sequence: CDR1 MNHNS, CDR2 SASEGT. In DNA form, the CDR3 reads TGTGCCAGCAGTGAAGCGCGGACAGGACAGAGCTACCACAATGAGCAGTTCTTC. It codes for CASSEARTGQSYHNEQFF.

V usage is TRBV5-1 and J usage is TRBJ2-1; weak D call: TRBD2 (7 bases). The CDR3 is 14 residues long. Germline lookup yields CDR1 SGHRS and CDR2 YFSETQ. V gave up 3 bases and J gave up 6 bases, with 13 bases separating them. The CDR3 DNA sequence: TGCGCCAGCAGCTCCCTGCGGGGGCCCAATGAGCAGTTCTTC. Amino acid sequence: CASSSLRGPNEQFF.

V usage is TRBV27 and J usage is TRBJ2-1, with D perhaps matching TRBD2 (5 bases). The CDR3 totals 16 residues. The V gene lost 2 bases and the J gene lost 4 bases, with 15 bases spanning the gap. Germline lookup yields CDR1 MNHEY and CDR2 SMNVEV (reference sequence). The CDR3 DNA is TGTGCCAGCAGTTTAAGCAGCCGGGGTTCTTACAATGAGCAGTTCTTC. Translation: CASSLSSRGSYNEQFF.

The gene calls are TRBV7-2 and TRBJ2-1; 12 bases map to TRBD2. The CDR3 has 19 residues. The junction had 16 bases not matched to a gene; V was cut back by 4 bases and J by 6 bases. CDR1 is SGHTA, CDR2 FQGNSA, per germline. CDR3 protein: CASSSDRVRLAGDLNEQFF. The CDR3 nucleotides are TGTGCCAGCAGCTCCGACAGGGTCAGACTAGCGGGAGATCTCAATGAGCAGTTCTTC.

The chain joins TRBV7-6 to TRBJ1-4, with TRBD1 identical over 7 bases. This CDR3 comprises 17 residues. With 1 base clipped from V and 8 bases from J, the junction kept 13 bases outside the gene matches. Looked up from germline, CDR1 is SGHVS and CDR2 is FNYEAQ. CDR3 amino acids: CASSLELTGVWGEKLFF. CDR3 sequence (DNA): TGTGCCAGCAGCTTAGAACTCACAGGGGTGTGGGGGGAAAAACTGTTTTTT.

This chain links TRBV5-1 with TRBJ1-1; D perhaps matches TRBD1 (5 bases). CDR3 length equals 16 residues. The germline V and J ends were trimmed by 4 bases and 1 base, with 17 bases remaining between them. The germline CDR1 and CDR2 sequences are SGHRS and YFSETQ. CDR3 protein: CASSRGTLWENTEAFF. The CDR3 DNA reads TGCGCCAGCAGCAGGGGCACCCTTTGGGAGAACACTGAAGCTTTCTTT.

The J gene is TRBJ2-3, the V gene TRBV6-5, with D perhaps matching TRBD1 (6 bases). This CDR3 has 14 residues. The germline CDR1 and CDR2 sequences are MNHEY and SVGAGI. V was pared by 6 bases and J by 3 bases, with 13 bases between. The DNA of the CDR3 is TGTGCCAGCAGGTTCCCAGGGGAAACAGATACGCAGTATTTT. Translated, it gives CASRFPGETDTQYF.

The rearrangement uses TRBV6-2 or TRBV6-3 and TRBJ2-3, with 10 nucleotides matching TRBD2. The CDR3 contains 16 residues. The junction had 8 bases not matched to a gene; V was cut back by 6 bases and J by 2 bases. Germline lookup yields CDR1 MNHEY and CDR2 SVGEGT. Here the CDR3 reads CASSALAGVSTDTQYF. As DNA, the CDR3 is TGTGCCAGCAGCGCCCTAGCGGGGGTGTCCACAGATACGCAGTATTTT.

The chain links TRBV27 to TRBJ1-1; TRBD1 matches 7 bases. The CDR3 sequence is 16 residues long. From germline, CDR1 is MNHEY and CDR2 SMNVEV (reference sequence). Losses at the gene ends were 2 bases for V and 1 base for J; bases not matched to a gene: 7. Here the CDR3 DNA reads TGTGCCAGCAGTTTAAGGCAGGGGGACGCGAACACTGAAGCTTTCTTT. This codes for CASSLRQGDANTEAFF.

This rearrangement joins TRBV24-1 to TRBJ2-3; the D gene is possibly TRBD2 (5 bases). Germline values: CDR1 KGHDR, CDR2 SFDVKD. The V end was cut by 5 bases, the J end by 3 bases, with 11 bases between. The CDR3 totals 14 residues. The CDR3 reads CATSGTGFTDTQYF. The CDR3 coding sequence is TGTGCCACCAGTGGTACGGGATTTACAGATACGCAGTATTTT.